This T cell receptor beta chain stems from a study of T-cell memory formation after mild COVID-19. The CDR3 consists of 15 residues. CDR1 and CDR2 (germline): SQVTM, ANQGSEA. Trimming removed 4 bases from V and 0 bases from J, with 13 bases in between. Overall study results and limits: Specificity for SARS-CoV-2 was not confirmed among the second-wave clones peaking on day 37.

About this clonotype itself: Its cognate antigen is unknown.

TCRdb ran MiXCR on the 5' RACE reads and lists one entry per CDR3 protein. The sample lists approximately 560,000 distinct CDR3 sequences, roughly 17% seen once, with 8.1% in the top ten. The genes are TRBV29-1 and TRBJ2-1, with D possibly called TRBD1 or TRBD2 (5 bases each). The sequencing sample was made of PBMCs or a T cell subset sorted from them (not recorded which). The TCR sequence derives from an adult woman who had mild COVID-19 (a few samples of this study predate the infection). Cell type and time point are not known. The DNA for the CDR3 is TGCAGCGTTGTCACCGGGACCCACTCCTACAATGAGCAGTTCTTC. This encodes CSVVTGTHSYNEQFF.